The 3 T cell receptor beta chains given below trace back to one sample, sequenced in a study of graft-versus-host responses after intestinal transplantation. Method: immunoSEQ multiplex PCR; TCRdb's copy keeps in-frame clones and lacks some. Here the sample spans around 96,000 clones, more than 80% being singletons. Sequencing was performed on PBMCs, taken about 450 days after intestinal transplant. These receptors all stem from a human patient who received an intestinal transplant, so some T cells may come from the graft donor.

CDR3: CASSSAGGGSDTQYF. CDR3 coding DNA: TGTGCCAGCAGCTCAGCGGGGGGCGGGTCAGATACGCAGTATTTT. This chain joins TRBV7-9 and TRBJ2-3, with TRBD2 matching 9 bases. From germline, CDR1 is SEHNR and CDR2 FQNEAQ (reference sequence). V was clipped by 4 bases and J by 4 bases; unmatched bases: 6. The CDR3 is made up of 15 amino acids.

This sequence joins TRBV5-6 and TRBJ1-5; 7 bases are a match to TRBD1. This CDR3 has 13 residues. Per germline, CDR1 SGHDT and CDR2 YYEEEE. Trimming took 9 bases from V and 9 from J; bases not matched to a gene: 12. In DNA form, the CDR3 reads TGTGCCACCCAAGTCAGGGGGGAAGGGCCCCAGCATTTT. It yields the protein CATQVRGEGPQHF.

CDR3 residues: CASSLVTGELFF. CDR3 nucleotide sequence: TGTGCCAGCAGCTTAGTTACCGGGGAGCTGTTTTTT. The chain couples TRBV7-8 to TRBJ2-2; D is unclear. Trimming shortened V by 1 base and J by 5 bases, and 2 bases separated the two germline ends. The CDR3 length is 12 residues. The germline gives CDR1 SGHVS, CDR2 FQNEAQ.